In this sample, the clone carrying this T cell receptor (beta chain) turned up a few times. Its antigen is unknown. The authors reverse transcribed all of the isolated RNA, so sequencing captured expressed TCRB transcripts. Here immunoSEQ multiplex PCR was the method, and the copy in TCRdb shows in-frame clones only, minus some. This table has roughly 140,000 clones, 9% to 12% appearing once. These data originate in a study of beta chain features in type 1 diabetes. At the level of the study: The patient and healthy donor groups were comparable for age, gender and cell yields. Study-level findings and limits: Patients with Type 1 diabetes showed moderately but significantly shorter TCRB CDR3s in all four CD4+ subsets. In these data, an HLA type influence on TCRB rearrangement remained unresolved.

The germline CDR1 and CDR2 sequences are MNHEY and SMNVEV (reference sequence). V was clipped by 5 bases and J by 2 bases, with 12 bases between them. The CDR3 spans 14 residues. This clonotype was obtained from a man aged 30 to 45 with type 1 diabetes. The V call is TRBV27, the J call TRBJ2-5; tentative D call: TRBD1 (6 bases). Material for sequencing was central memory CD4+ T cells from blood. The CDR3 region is CASSRRDNQETQYF. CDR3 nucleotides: TGTGCCAGCAGTCGCCGGGACAATCAAGAGACCCAGTACTTC.